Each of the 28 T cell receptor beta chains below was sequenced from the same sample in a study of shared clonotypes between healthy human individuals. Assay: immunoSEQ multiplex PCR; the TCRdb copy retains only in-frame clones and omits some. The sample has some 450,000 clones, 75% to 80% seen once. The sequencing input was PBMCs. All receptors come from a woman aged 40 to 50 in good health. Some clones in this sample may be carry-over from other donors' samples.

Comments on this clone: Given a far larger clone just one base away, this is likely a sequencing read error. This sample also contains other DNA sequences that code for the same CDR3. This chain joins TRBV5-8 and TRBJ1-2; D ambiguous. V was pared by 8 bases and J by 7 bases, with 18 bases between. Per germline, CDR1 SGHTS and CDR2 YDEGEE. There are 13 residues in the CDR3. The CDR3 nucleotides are TGTGCCAGTAGCCCCTCCCGTCAGAGTGGCTACACCTTC. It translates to CASSPSRQSGYTF.

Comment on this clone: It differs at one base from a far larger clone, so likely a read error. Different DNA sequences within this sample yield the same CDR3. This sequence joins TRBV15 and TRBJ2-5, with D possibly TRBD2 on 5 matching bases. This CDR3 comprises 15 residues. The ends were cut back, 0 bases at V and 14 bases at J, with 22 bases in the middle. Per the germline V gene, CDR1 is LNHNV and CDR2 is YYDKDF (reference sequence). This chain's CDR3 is CATSRDRSGRREQYF. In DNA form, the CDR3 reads TGTGCCACCAGCAGAGATCGAAGCGGTAGGCGCGAGCAATACTTC. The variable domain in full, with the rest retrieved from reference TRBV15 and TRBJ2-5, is DAMVIQNPRYQVTQFGKPVTLSCSQTLNHNVMYWYQQKSSQAPKLLFHYYDKDFNNEADTPDNFQSRRPNTSFCFLDIRSPGLGDTAMYLCATSRDRSGRREQYFGPGTRLLVL.

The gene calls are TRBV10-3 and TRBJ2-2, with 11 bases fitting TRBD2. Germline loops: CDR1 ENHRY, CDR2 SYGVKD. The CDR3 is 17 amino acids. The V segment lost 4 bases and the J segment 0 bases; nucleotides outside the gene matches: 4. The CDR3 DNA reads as TGTGCCATCAGTGGGGCTAGCGGGAGGTCGAACACCGGGGAGCTGTTTTTT. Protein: CAISGASGRSNTGELFF.

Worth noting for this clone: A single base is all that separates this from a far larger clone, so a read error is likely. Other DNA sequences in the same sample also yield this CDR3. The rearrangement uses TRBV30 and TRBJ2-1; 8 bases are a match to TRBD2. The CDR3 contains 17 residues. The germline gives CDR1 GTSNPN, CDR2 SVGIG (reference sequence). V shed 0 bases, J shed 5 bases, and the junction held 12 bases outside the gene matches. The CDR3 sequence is CAWSVSPGGLADNEQFF. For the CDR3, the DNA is TGTGCCTGGAGTGTTTCCCCGGGGGGGCTAGCGGACAATGAGCAGTTCTTC. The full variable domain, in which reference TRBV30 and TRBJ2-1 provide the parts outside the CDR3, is SQTIHQWPATLVQPVGSPLSLECTVEGTSNPNLYWYRQAAGRGLQLLFYSVGIGQISSEVPQNLSASRPQDRQFILSSKKLLLSDSGFYLCAWSVSPGGLADNEQFFGPGTRLTVL.

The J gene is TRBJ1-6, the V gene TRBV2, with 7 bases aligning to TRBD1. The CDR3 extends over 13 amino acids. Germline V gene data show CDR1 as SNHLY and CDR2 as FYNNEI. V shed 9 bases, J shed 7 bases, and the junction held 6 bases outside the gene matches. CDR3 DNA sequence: TGTGCCAGTCGGACAGGCGCAAATTCACCCCTCCACTTT. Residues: CASRTGANSPLHF.

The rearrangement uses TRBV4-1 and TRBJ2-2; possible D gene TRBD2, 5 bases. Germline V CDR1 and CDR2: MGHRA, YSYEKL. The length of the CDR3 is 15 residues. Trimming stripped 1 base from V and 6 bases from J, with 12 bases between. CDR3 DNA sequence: TGCGCCAGCAGCCAAGGACGGGGATTTTCCGGGGAGCTGTTTTTT. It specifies CASSQGRGFSGELFF.

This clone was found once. The CDR3 is CASSLTRTYEQYF. The CDR3 bases are TGTGCCAGCAGTTTAACGAGGACCTACGAGCAGTACTTC. The chain uses TRBV6-8 and TRBJ2-7; D not certain. CDR1 and CDR2 from the germline V gene are MNHGY and SAAAGT. The ends were cut back, 4 bases at V and 2 bases at J, with 9 bases in the middle. This CDR3 comprises 13 residues.

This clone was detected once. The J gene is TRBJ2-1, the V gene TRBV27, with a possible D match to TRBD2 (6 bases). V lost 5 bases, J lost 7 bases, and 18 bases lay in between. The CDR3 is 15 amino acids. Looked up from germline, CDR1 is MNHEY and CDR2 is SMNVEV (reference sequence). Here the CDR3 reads CASSPDLGGRNEQFF. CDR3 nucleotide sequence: TGTGCCAGCAGTCCGGACCTCGGAGGGCGGAATGAGCAGTTCTTC.

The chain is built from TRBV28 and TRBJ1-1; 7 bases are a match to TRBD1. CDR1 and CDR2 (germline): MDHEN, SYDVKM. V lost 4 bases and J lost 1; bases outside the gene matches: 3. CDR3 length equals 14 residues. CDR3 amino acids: CASSSGQENTEAFF. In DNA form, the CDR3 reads TGTGCCAGCAGTTCTGGACAGGAGAACACTGAAGCTTTCTTT.

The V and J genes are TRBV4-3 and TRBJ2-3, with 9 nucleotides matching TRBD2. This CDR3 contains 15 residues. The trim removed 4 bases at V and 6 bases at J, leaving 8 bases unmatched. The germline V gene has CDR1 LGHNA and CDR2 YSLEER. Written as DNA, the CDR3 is TGCGCCAGCAGCCTTCTCTGGGCGGGAGGGGATACGCAGTATTTT. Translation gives CASSLLWAGGDTQYF.

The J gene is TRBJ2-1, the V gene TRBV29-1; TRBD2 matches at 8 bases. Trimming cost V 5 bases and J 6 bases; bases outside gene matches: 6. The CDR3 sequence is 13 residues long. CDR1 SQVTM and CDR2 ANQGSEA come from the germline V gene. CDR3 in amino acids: CSVTGTRFNEQFF. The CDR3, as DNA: TGCAGCGTTACCGGGACTAGATTCAATGAGCAGTTCTTC.

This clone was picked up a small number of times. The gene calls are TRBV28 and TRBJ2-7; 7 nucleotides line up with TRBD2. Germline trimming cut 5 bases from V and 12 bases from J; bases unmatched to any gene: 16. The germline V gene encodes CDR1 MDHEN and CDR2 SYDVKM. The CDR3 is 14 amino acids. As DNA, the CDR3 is TGTGCCAGCAGTCCGTCCTCGGGGGGTAGACAGCGGTACTTC. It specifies CASSPSSGGRQRYF.

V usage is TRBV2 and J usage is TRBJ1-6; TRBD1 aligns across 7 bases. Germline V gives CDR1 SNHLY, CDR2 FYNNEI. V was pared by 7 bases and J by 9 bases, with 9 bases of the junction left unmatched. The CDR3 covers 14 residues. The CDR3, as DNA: TGTGCCAGCAAGGCCGACAGGGCGGGTTCACCCCTCCACTTT. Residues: CASKADRAGSPLHF.

Written as DNA, the CDR3 is TGTGCCACCAGCAGAGGACTAGCGGGAAAGGGCGAGCAGTACTTC. Amino acids: CATSRGLAGKGEQYF. This chain uses TRBV15 with TRBJ2-7, with TRBD2 matching 11 bases. This CDR3 is built from 15 residues. J lost 6 bases, V lost 1 base, and 5 bases had no gene match. Germline V gene data show CDR1 as LNHNV and CDR2 as YYDKDF (reference sequence).

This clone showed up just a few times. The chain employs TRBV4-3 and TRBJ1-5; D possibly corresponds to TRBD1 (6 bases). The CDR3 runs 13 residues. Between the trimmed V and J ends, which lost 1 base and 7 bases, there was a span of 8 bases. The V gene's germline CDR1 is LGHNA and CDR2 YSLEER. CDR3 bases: TGCGCCAGCAGCCAAGGGGGGGGCCAGCCCCAGCATTTT. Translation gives CASSQGGGQPQHF.

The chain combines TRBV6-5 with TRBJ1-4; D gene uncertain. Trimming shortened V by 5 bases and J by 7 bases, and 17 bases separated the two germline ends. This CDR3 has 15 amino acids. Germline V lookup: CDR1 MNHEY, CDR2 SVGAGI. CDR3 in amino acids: CASSPWTERSEKLFF. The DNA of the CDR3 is TGTGCCAGCAGTCCCTGGACCGAACGGAGTGAAAAACTGTTTTTT.

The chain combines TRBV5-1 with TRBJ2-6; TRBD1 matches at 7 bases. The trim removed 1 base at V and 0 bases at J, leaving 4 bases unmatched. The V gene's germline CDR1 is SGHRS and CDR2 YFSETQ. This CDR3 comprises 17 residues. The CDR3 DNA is TGCGCCAGCAGCTTGCAGGGACAGAGCTCTGGGGCCAACGTCCTGACTTTC. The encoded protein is CASSLQGQSSGANVLTF. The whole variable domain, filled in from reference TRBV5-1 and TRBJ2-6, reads KAGVTQTPRYLIKTRGQQVTLSCSPISGHRSVSWYQQTPGQGLQFLFEYFSETQRNKGNFPGRFSGRQFSNSRSEMNVSTLELGDSALYLCASSLQGQSSGANVLTFGAGSRLTVL.

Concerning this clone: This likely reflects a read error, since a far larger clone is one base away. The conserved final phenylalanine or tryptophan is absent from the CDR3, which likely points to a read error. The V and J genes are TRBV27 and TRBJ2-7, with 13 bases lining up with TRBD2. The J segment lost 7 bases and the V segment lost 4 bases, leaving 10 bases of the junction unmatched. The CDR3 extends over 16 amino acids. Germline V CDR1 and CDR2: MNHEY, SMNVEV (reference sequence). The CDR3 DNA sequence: TGTGCCAGCAGTTCGAAACTAGCGGGAGGGCCGGGTGAGCAGTACCTC. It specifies CASSSKLAGGPGEQYL.

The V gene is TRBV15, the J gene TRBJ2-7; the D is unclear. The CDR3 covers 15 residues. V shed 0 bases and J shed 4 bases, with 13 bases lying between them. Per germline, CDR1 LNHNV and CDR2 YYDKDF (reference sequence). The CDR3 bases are TGTGCCACCAGCAGAGATCGAGGAGAGCCTTACGAGCAGTACTTC. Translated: CATSRDRGEPYEQYF. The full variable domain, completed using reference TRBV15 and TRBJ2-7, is DAMVIQNPRYQVTQFGKPVTLSCSQTLNHNVMYWYQQKSSQAPKLLFHYYDKDFNNEADTPDNFQSRRPNTSFCFLDIRSPGLGDTAMYLCATSRDRGEPYEQYFGPGTRLTVT.

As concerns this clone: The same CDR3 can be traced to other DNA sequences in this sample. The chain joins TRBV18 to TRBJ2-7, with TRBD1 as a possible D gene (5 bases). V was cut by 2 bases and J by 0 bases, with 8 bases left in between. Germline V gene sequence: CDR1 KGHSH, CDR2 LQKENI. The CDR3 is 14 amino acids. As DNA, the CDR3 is TGTGCCAGCTCACCAATAGACAGCTCCTACGAGCAGTACTTC. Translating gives CASSPIDSSYEQYF.

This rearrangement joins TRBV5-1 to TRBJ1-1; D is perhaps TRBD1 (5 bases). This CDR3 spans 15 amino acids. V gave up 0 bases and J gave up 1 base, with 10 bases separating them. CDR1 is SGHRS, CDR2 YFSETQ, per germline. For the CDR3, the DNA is TGCGCCAGCAGCTTGGACGGGGCGAGGAACACTGAAGCTTTCTTT. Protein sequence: CASSLDGARNTEAFF.

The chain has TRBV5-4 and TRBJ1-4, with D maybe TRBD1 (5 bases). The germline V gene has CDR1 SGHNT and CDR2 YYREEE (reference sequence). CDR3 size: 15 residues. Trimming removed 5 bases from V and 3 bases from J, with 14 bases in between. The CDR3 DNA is TGTGCCAGCAGTCGTGGGACCGATTCTAATGAAAAACTGTTTTTT. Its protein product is CASSRGTDSNEKLFF.

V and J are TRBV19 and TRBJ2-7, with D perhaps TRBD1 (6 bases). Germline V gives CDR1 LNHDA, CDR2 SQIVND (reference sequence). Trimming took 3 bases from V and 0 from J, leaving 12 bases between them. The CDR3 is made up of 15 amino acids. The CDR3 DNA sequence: TGTGCCAGTAGTATGGGGCAGGGGTTCTCCTACGAGCAGTACTTC. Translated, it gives CASSMGQGFSYEQYF.

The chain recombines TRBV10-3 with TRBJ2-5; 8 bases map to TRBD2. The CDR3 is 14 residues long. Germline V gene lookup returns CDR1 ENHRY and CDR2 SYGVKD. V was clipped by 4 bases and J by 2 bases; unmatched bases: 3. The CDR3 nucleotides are TGTGCCATCAGTGGAGCGGGAGATCAAGAGACCCAGTACTTC. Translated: CAISGAGDQETQYF.

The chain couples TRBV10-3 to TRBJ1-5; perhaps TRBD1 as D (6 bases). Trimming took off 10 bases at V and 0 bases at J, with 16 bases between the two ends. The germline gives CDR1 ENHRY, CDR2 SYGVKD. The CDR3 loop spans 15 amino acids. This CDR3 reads CATIRDTDSNQPQHF. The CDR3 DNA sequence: TGTGCCACAATCCGGGACACCGATAGCAATCAGCCCCAGCATTTT.

The CDR3 sequence: CASSQGLNEQFF. The CDR3 region has the DNA TGTGCCAGCAGCCAGGGGTTGAATGAGCAGTTCTTC. The J gene is TRBJ2-1, the V gene TRBV9, with a tentative D call TRBD1 (6 bases). This CDR3 comprises 12 residues. V lost 4 bases and J lost 7, with 9 bases in between. CDR1 and CDR2 (germline): SGDLS, YYNGEE.

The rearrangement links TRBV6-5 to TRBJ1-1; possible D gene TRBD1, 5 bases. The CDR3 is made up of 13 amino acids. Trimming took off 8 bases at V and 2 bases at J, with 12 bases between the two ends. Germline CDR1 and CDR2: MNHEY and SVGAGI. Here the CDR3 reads CASWFGANTEAFF. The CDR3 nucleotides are TGTGCCAGCTGGTTTGGGGCAAACACTGAAGCTTTCTTT.

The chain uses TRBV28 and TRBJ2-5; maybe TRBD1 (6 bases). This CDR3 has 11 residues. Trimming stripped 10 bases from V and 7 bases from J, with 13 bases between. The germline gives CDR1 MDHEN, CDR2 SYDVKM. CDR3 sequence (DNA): TGTGCCACACGGACAGCACGGACCCAGTACTTC. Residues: CATRTARTQYF.